This T cell receptor (beta chain) was sequenced for a study of identical twins. CDR3 size: 16 residues. With V trimmed by 5 bases and J by 1 base, 7 bases remained unmatched. TCRdb passed the 5' RACE reads through MiXCR, listing each CDR3 protein once. The table has more than 200,000 distinct CDR3 sequences, less than 10% seen once. This clonotype was picked up many times. The sequenced sample consisted of memory (CD45RO+) T cells sorted from blood. J is TRBJ2-3 and V is TRBV12-3 or TRBV12-4; 9 nucleotides line up with TRBD1. The sequence was obtained from a woman aged 18-29 years in good health. CDR3 nucleotides: TGTGCCAGCAGTATTTACCGGGACAGGGGCACAGATACGCAGTATTTT. It specifies CASSIYRDRGTDTQYF.